These 12 T cell receptor beta chains originate from one sample sequenced in a study of blood T cells in healthy people across ages. Next came a second PCR, run for about 6 to 11 cycles, which used a sample-barcoded 5' primer along with a J-beta primer mix. MiXCR, run by TCRdb on the 5' RACE reads, gives a single entry per CDR3 protein. The sample has 1.8 million or so distinct CDR3 sequences; around 42% are singletons. The specimen was blood. The receptors originated from a human donor in good health.

This chain uses TRBV29-1 with TRBJ2-4, with D perhaps TRBD2 (5 bases). TRBJ2-7 matches the DNA end more closely, so the J call is doubtful. CDR1 and CDR2 from the germline V gene are SQVTM and ANQGSEA. The CDR3 sequence is 12 residues long. The CDR3 nucleotides are TGCAGCGTTAGCCCCGGAGGCTACGAGCAGTACTTC. It specifies CSVSPGGYEQYF.

The count of this clonotype is one. The rearrangement joins TRBV20-1 to TRBJ1-2; 10 nucleotides agree with TRBD1. In germline, CDR1 is DFQATT, CDR2 SNEGSKA (reference sequence). This CDR3 has 16 amino acids. V shed 4 bases, J shed 6 bases, and the junction held 14 bases outside the gene matches. CDR3 nucleotide sequence: TGCAGTGCTATTAGACAGGGGGCCTGGGAGAAGGATGGCTACACCTTC. Protein: CSAIRQGAWEKDGYTF.

This rearrangement joins TRBV12-3 or TRBV12-4 to TRBJ2-7; D unresolved. The CDR3 is 14 amino acids. With 6 bases removed from V and 4 bases from J, the gap between germline ends came to 16 bases. CDR3 in DNA: TGTGCCAGCAGCGCTCGGCACGGTGTGTACGAGCAGTACTTC. This translates into CASSARHGVYEQYF.

In its sample, this clonotype was seen a few times. The chain links TRBV2 to TRBJ2-1, with D maybe TRBD1 (5 bases). Trimming removed 6 bases from V and 5 bases from J, with 11 bases in between. The CDR3 consists of 13 residues. Germline V CDR1 and CDR2: SNHLY, FYNNEI. CDR3 residues: CASSPPQDNEQFF. The DNA for the CDR3 is TGTGCCAGCAGCCCACCACAGGACAATGAGCAGTTCTTC.

This chain joins TRBV24-1 and TRBJ2-3; D may match TRBD1 or TRBD2 (5 bases each). Per the germline V gene, CDR1 is KGHDR and CDR2 is SFDVKD. The CDR3 extends over 14 amino acids. V was cut by 5 bases and J by 2 bases, with 10 bases left in between. CDR3: CATSVGGDTDTQYF. DNA for the CDR3: TGTGCCACCAGTGTTGGGGGAGACACAGATACGCAGTATTTT.

In regard to this clonotype: A much larger clone sits a single nucleotide away, making a read error possible. This chain links TRBV7-2 with TRBJ2-4, with D uncertain. Looked up from germline, CDR1 is SGHTA and CDR2 is FQGNSA. This CDR3 has 11 amino acids. The CDR3 loop reads CAGSLASIQYF. CDR3 DNA sequence: TGTGCCGGCAGCTTAGCAAGCATTCAGTACTTC.

This clonotype turned up a few times. V usage is TRBV6-2 or TRBV6-3 and J usage is TRBJ1-5, with a tentative D call TRBD1 (5 bases). V was clipped by 10 bases and J by 2 bases, with 27 bases between them. CDR1 and CDR2 from the germline V gene are MNHEY and SVGEGT. The CDR3 is 18 residues long. CDR3 DNA sequence: TGTGCCACCGCACAGGACTTCTGGCGGAAGGAACGCAATCAGCCCCAGCATTTT. As protein: CATAQDFWRKERNQPQHF.

The chain recombines TRBV7-2 with TRBJ2-1; either TRBD1 or TRBD2 may supply D (6 bases each). V lost 2 bases and J lost 8, with 25 bases in between. This CDR3 is built from 18 residues. Germline V gene sequence: CDR1 SGHTA, CDR2 FQGNSA. CDR3 in amino acids: CASSLWSPLGAGWDEQFF. The CDR3 nucleotides are TGTGCCAGCAGCTTATGGTCTCCCCTGGGGGCGGGGTGGGATGAGCAGTTCTTC.

This chain links TRBV7-9 with TRBJ2-5; 8 positions agree with TRBD2. Germline V CDR1 and CDR2: SEHNR, FQNEAQ (reference sequence). J was trimmed by 3 bases and V by 3 bases; bases with no gene match: 12. The CDR3 contains 17 residues. The CDR3 DNA follows: TGTGCCAGCAGCTTCCCCGGGGGGGGAATTCCGAAAGAGACCCAGTACTTC. Its protein is CASSFPGGGIPKETQYF.

The chain joins TRBV28 to TRBJ2-3; D tentatively fits TRBD1 or TRBD2 (5 bases each). Per germline, CDR1 MDHEN and CDR2 SYDVKM. The CDR3 length is 13 residues. Trimming took off 8 bases at V and 6 bases at J, with 15 bases between the two ends. The CDR3 DNA reads as TGTGCCAGCTCCCACGGGGCAAGGGATACGCAGTATTTT. Amino acid sequence: CASSHGARDTQYF.

This clonotype was observed a few times. This chain joins TRBV12-3 or TRBV12-4 and TRBJ1-5; D is ambiguous. The CDR3 consists of 12 residues. The germline V and J ends were trimmed by 3 bases and 6 bases, with 6 bases remaining between them. DNA for the CDR3: TGTGCCAGCAGTTTTGACGGTCAGCCCCAGCATTTT. Its translation: CASSFDGQPQHF.

The rearrangement joins TRBV7-2 to TRBJ2-1, with D hard to call. Germline CDR1 is SGHTA and CDR2 is FQGNSA. Between the trimmed V and J ends, which lost 4 bases and 2 bases, there was a span of 12 bases. This CDR3 has 15 residues. Here the CDR3 reads CASSSTYDPYNEQFF. As DNA, the CDR3 is TGTGCCAGCAGCTCCACTTATGATCCCTACAATGAGCAGTTCTTC.